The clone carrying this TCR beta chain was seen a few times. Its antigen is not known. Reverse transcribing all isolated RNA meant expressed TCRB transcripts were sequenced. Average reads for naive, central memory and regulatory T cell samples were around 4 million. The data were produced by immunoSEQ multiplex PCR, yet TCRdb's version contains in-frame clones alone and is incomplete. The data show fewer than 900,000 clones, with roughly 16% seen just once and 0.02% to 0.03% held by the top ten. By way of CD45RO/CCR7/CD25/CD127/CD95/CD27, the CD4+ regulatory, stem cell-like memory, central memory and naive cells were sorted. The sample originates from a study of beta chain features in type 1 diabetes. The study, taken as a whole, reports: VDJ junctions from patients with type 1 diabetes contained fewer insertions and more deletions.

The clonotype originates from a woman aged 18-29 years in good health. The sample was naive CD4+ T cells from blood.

The CDR3 here is CASSPSSGGYGYTF. CDR3 sequence (DNA): TGTGCCAGCTCACCATCGTCAGGGGGCTATGGCTACACCTTC. The chain carries TRBV18 and TRBJ1-2; 7 bases fit TRBD1. The V gene end was trimmed by 2 bases and the J gene end by 4 bases; junction bases not matched to a gene: 4. This CDR3 has 14 residues. Germline V gene data show CDR1 as KGHSH and CDR2 as LQKENI. The complete variable domain, with remaining parts taken from reference TRBV18 and TRBJ1-2, reads NAGVMQNPRHLVRRRGQEARLRCSPMKGHSHVYWYRQLPEEGLKFMVYLQKENIIDESGMPKERFSAEFPKEGPSILRIQQVVRGDSAAYFCASSPSSGGYGYTFGSGTRLTVV.